The 20 T cell receptor beta chains given below trace back to one sample, sequenced in a study of vaccination effects on CD4 cells after COVID-19. CD4+ T cell isolation took place after more than eight days of culture. PCR showed that the person got SARS-CoV-2 infection at some point between March and December 2020. Two-dose vaccination with either BNT162b2 or mRNA-1273 was given to the participants. These receptors have no identified antigens. Repertoires were generated with immunoSEQ multiplex PCR, while TCRdb's copy carries only in-frame clones and drops some. The sample contains 40,000 to 55,000 clones, 76% of which appear only once. The sequences come from CD4+ T cells from PBMCs cultured without peptide, collected after COVID-19 vaccination. These receptors were obtained from a human donor who had a prior SARS-CoV-2 infection.

This clone came up a few times. The chain has TRBV19 and TRBJ2-5; 9 bases are a match to TRBD2. The J segment lost 3 bases and the V segment lost 5 bases, leaving 10 bases of the junction unmatched. This CDR3 has 16 residues. Germline CDR1 is LNHDA and CDR2 is SQIVND (reference sequence). CDR3 protein: CASSPGTSWVEETQYF. CDR3 bases: TGTGCCAGTAGTCCCGGGACTAGCTGGGTGGAAGAGACCCAGTACTTC.

The genes are TRBV6-5 and TRBJ2-5, with D perhaps matching TRBD2 (6 bases). CDR3 size: 15 residues. Trimming removed 2 bases from V and 4 bases from J, with 14 bases in between. Per the germline V gene, CDR1 is MNHEY and CDR2 is SVGAGI. DNA for the CDR3: TGTGCCAGCAGTTACGGACGGAGGGCCGGAGAGACCCAGTACTTC. It translates to CASSYGRRAGETQYF.

DNA for the CDR3: TGCGCCAGCAGCTTGCAACCCAGAAACAGGGGTTATAATTCACCCCTCCACTTT. This sequence encodes CASSLQPRNRGYNSPLHF. The chain has TRBV5-1 and TRBJ1-6; 7 nucleotides line up with TRBD1. V was pared by 1 base and J by 4 bases, with 11 bases of the junction left unmatched. The CDR3 has 18 amino acids. Per germline, CDR1 SGHRS and CDR2 YFSETQ.

The chain combines TRBV6-5 with TRBJ1-5; 7 bases line up with TRBD1. The CDR3 has 14 amino acids. CDR1 and CDR2 from the germline V gene are MNHEY and SVGAGI. Trimming at V came to 6 bases and at J to 7 bases, leaving 9 bases not matched to a gene. The CDR3 sequence is CASSHTGVRQPQHF. The CDR3 coding sequence is TGTGCCAGCAGCCACACAGGGGTCAGGCAGCCCCAGCATTTT.

The rearrangement uses TRBV13 and TRBJ1-4, with 8 bases fitting TRBD1. The CDR3 length is 15 residues. Germline loops: CDR1 PRHDT, CDR2 FYEKMQ (reference sequence). J gave up 6 bases and V 5 bases, and 8 bases lay outside the gene matches. This CDR3 is CASSEWDRKDEKLFF. Here the CDR3 DNA reads TGTGCCAGCAGCGAGTGGGACAGGAAAGATGAAAAACTGTTTTTT.

The J gene is TRBJ1-1, the V gene TRBV18; 8 nucleotides agree with TRBD1. The CDR3 is 15 residues long. V shed 5 bases, J shed 5 bases, and the junction held 10 bases outside the gene matches. CDR1 and CDR2 (germline): KGHSH, LQKENI. CDR3: CASSSLQGARTEAFF. DNA of the CDR3: TGTGCCAGCTCAAGTTTGCAGGGGGCGCGTACTGAAGCTTTCTTT. The full variable domain, rest sourced from reference TRBV18 and TRBJ1-1, is NAGVMQNPRHLVRRRGQEARLRCSPMKGHSHVYWYRQLPEEGLKFMVYLQKENIIDESGMPKERFSAEFPKEGPSILRIQQVVRGDSAAYFCASSSLQGARTEAFFGQGTRLTVV.

This CDR3 reads CASSQRDRGNEKLFF. The CDR3 nucleotides are TGTGCCAGCAGCCAACGGGACAGGGGTAATGAAAAACTGTTTTTT. The gene calls are TRBV4-2 and TRBJ1-4, with TRBD1 matching 10 bases. V lost 2 bases to trimming and J lost 4 bases; unmatched junction nucleotides: 1. CDR1 is LGHNA and CDR2 is YNFKEQ in the germline V gene. The CDR3 has 15 residues.

This clone was seen a few times. The chain employs TRBV11-2 and TRBJ2-5, with D possibly TRBD2 on 5 matching bases. Germline lookup yields CDR1 SGHAT and CDR2 FQNNGV. Trimming pared 4 bases from V and 3 bases from J, leaving 12 bases between. This CDR3 contains 14 residues. DNA for the CDR3: TGTGCCAGCAGCTCACCCCCGGGGAAAGAGACCCAGTACTTC. As protein: CASSSPPGKETQYF.

This sequence joins TRBV12-5 and TRBJ2-3; 12 positions agree with TRBD2. Trimming removed 6 bases from V and 0 bases from J; junction bases left unmatched: 13. Germline V CDR1 and CDR2: LGHNT, FRNRAP. The CDR3 spans 19 residues. CDR3 in DNA: TGTGCTAGTGGACCTCGGACTAGCGGGAAATTAACTAGCACAGATACGCAGTATTTT. Protein sequence: CASGPRTSGKLTSTDTQYF.

CDR3 protein: CASSLTGTANSPLHF. In DNA form, the CDR3 reads TGTGCCAGCAGCCTGACAGGGACGGCAAATTCACCCCTCCACTTT. The V gene is TRBV5-5, the J gene TRBJ1-6; 7 bases agree with TRBD1. Trimming cost V 4 bases and J 7 bases; bases outside gene matches: 8. Germline CDR1 and CDR2: SGHKS and YYEKEE (reference sequence). This CDR3 contains 15 residues. The full variable domain, rest sourced from reference TRBV5-5 and TRBJ1-6, is DAGVTQSPTHLIKTRGQQVTLRCSPISGHKSVSWYQQVLGQGPQFIFQYYEKEERGRGNFPDRFSARQFPNYSSELNVNALLLGDSALYLCASSLTGTANSPLHFGNGTRLTVT.

The rearrangement joins TRBV7-8 to TRBJ2-7, with D hard to call. In germline, CDR1 is SGHVS, CDR2 FQNEAQ. Trimming removed 6 bases at V and 0 bases at J, with 15 bases between. CDR3 size: 15 residues. The CDR3 nucleotides read TGTGCCAGCAGTGCCCTACGGGTACACTCCTACGAGCAGTACTTC. It codes for CASSALRVHSYEQYF.

The rearrangement joins TRBV19 to TRBJ1-5; D not resolved. Between the trimmed V and J ends, which lost 0 bases and 7 bases, there was a span of 7 bases. Germline lookup yields CDR1 LNHDA and CDR2 SQIVND (reference sequence). This CDR3 region has 13 residues. Here the CDR3 reads CASSIDRDQPQHF. The CDR3 coding sequence is TGTGCCAGTAGTATAGATCGTGACCAGCCCCAGCATTTT.

This rearrangement joins TRBV6-5 to TRBJ2-7, with TRBD2 identical over 10 bases. The ends lost 5 bases at V and 7 bases at J; junction bases unmatched: 11. The CDR3 contains 15 residues. From germline, CDR1 is MNHEY and CDR2 SVGAGI. Written as DNA, the CDR3 is TGTGCCAGCAGTCCCCCCCTAGCGGGAGTCAGTGAGCAGTACTTC. It encodes CASSPPLAGVSEQYF.

This clone was seen only a few times. The chain combines TRBV5-4 with TRBJ1-1; D unresolved. The V gene lost 4 bases and the J gene lost 1 base, with 8 bases spanning the gap. The length of the CDR3 is 13 residues. Germline V gene lookup returns CDR1 SGHNT and CDR2 YYREEE (reference sequence). CDR3 in amino acids: CASSETENTEAFF. As DNA, the CDR3 is TGTGCCAGCAGCGAAACGGAGAACACTGAAGCTTTCTTT.

V usage is TRBV25-1 and J usage is TRBJ2-7; D might be TRBD2 (5 bases). V shed 3 bases and J shed 5 bases, with 17 bases lying between them. CDR1 and CDR2 from the germline V gene are MGHDK and SYGVNS. The CDR3 has 15 amino acids. CDR3 bases: TGTGCCAGCAGTGAGCTTAGCGCCCTGACCGACGAGCAGTACTTC. It translates to CASSELSALTDEQYF.

This clone was found once. The chain uses TRBV11-3 and TRBJ2-3; weak D call: TRBD2 (5 bases). Trimming left V 0 bases short and J 11 bases short, with 12 bases between. The CDR3 covers 13 residues. Germline assignment: CDR1 SGHNT and CDR2 YENEEA. The CDR3 DNA reads TGTGCCAGCAGCTTAGATGGAGAGGGAAAGCAGTATTTT. It encodes CASSLDGEGKQYF.

The genes are TRBV7-2 and TRBJ2-3; 11 positions match TRBD2. There are 15 residues in the CDR3. After removal of 3 bases from V and 7 bases from J, the junction contained 6 bases not matched to a gene. Germline V CDR1 and CDR2: SGHTA, FQGNSA. This CDR3 is CASSFGLAGTYTQYF. CDR3 DNA sequence: TGTGCCAGCAGCTTTGGACTAGCGGGCACTTATACGCAGTATTTT.

The chain joins TRBV29-1 to TRBJ1-1; D gene uncertain. The CDR3 has 10 amino acids. V shed 7 bases and J shed 6 bases, with 9 bases lying between them. Per the germline V gene, CDR1 is SQVTM and CDR2 is ANQGSEA. For the CDR3, the DNA is TGCAGCGCGACGCGGGCTGAAGCTTTCTTT. This sequence encodes CSATRAEAFF.

The chain joins TRBV7-8 to TRBJ1-5; tentative D call: TRBD1 (5 bases). The CDR3 has 15 residues. Per the germline V gene, CDR1 is SGHVS and CDR2 is FQNEAQ. Trimming stripped 2 bases from V and 6 bases from J, with 14 bases between. CDR3 in amino acids: CASSLNGQGIQPQHF. Written as DNA, the CDR3 is TGTGCCAGCAGCTTAAACGGGCAGGGTATTCAGCCCCAGCATTTT.

The chain joins TRBV6-2 or TRBV6-3 to TRBJ2-3; 12 nucleotides align to TRBD2. The CDR3 loop spans 16 amino acids. After removal of 6 bases from V and 2 bases from J, the junction contained 6 bases not matched to a gene. Per the germline V gene, CDR1 is MNHEY and CDR2 is SVGEGT. The CDR3 sequence is CASSPRLAGDTDTQYF. The DNA of the CDR3 is TGTGCCAGCAGCCCGCGACTAGCGGGAGACACAGATACGCAGTATTTT.